The 13 T cell receptor beta chains given below trace back to one sample, sequenced in a study of T cells after posttransplantation cyclophosphamide. Generated by immunoSEQ multiplex PCR, the TCRdb table keeps only in-frame clones and is missing some. Recorded here are around 35,000 clones, with no singletons, and the ten leading clones hold 6% to 8.5%. Sample: PBMCs. These receptors were obtained from a woman between 50 and 59 years old in good health and a related stem cell transplant donor.

The table lists this clone with many counts. The chain combines TRBV5-1 with TRBJ2-1; maybe TRBD1 (6 bases). Germline V gene data show CDR1 as SGHRS and CDR2 as YFSETQ. This CDR3 is 16 amino acids long. V was shortened by 4 bases and J by 0 bases, with 14 bases between the two germline ends. The CDR3 loop reads CASSLGGGISYNEQFF. In DNA form, the CDR3 reads TGCGCCAGCAGCCTTGGGGGCGGTATCTCCTACAATGAGCAGTTCTTC.

There are many counts of this clone. V and J are TRBV19 and TRBJ2-2; tentative D call: TRBD1 (6 bases). The germline V gene has CDR1 LNHDA and CDR2 SQIVND (reference sequence). V was cut by 7 bases and J by 4 bases, with 10 bases left in between. The CDR3 is 13 amino acids. The CDR3 bases are TGTGCCAGTATAGGGGGTTTCACCGGGGAGCTGTTTTTT. It translates to CASIGGFTGELFF.

The V and J genes are TRBV7-2 and TRBJ2-5, with TRBD1 as a possible D gene (5 bases). The CDR3 consists of 16 residues. Germline V CDR1 and CDR2: SGHTA, FQGNSA. Trimming removed 6 bases from V and 0 bases from J, with 17 bases in between. The CDR3 sequence: CASRLPDTWYQETQYF. CDR3 coding DNA: TGTGCCAGCAGGTTACCGGACACCTGGTACCAAGAGACCCAGTACTTC.

This clone came up many times. J is TRBJ2-3 and V is TRBV9; D is unresolved. Germline CDR1 and CDR2: SGDLS and YYNGEE. V lost 0 bases and J 4 bases, leaving 12 bases between the germline ends. The CDR3 has 15 residues. CDR3 sequence (DNA): TGTGCCAGCAGCGTAGTACCTAGGCCCGCAGATACGCAGTATTTT. Its translation is CASSVVPRPADTQYF.

V and J are TRBV29-1 and TRBJ1-2, with 11 bases fitting TRBD1. The germline gives CDR1 SQVTM, CDR2 ANQGSEA. V shed 6 bases and J 5 bases; nucleotides not matched to a gene: 2. This CDR3 has 12 residues. CDR3 in amino acids: CSVRDRGYGYTF. DNA of the CDR3: TGCAGCGTGAGGGACAGGGGGTATGGCTACACCTTC. Looking up the rest from reference TRBV29-1 and TRBJ1-2 gives the full variable domain: SAVISQKPSRDICQRGTSLTIQCQVDSQVTMMFWYRQQPGQSLTLIATANQGSEATYESGFVIDKFPISRPNLTFSTLTVSNMSPEDSSIYLCSVRDRGYGYTFGSGTRLTVV.

This clone appeared many times. The chain links TRBV5-6 to TRBJ1-1; 9 bases are a match to TRBD1. The CDR3 is 16 amino acids. With V trimmed by 4 bases and J by 0 bases, 7 bases remained unmatched. Germline CDR1 reads SGHDT; CDR2 reads YYEEEE. Written as DNA, the CDR3 is TGTGCCAGCAGCGTACAGGGGGCCCCTTTGAACACTGAAGCTTTCTTT. As protein: CASSVQGAPLNTEAFF.

The chain has TRBV6-1 and TRBJ1-6; TRBD1 is a possible D gene (5 bases). CDR3 length equals 15 residues. Germline lookup yields CDR1 MNHNS and CDR2 SASEGT. V was shortened by 3 bases and J by 15 bases, with 21 bases between the two germline ends. The CDR3 is CASSEQAGGIKNLHF. The CDR3 nucleotides read TGTGCCAGCAGTGAGCAGGCCGGGGGAATAAAGAACCTCCACTTT.

Ten or more counts support this clone. Here the CDR3 DNA reads TGTGCCAGCAGCTTCCCCCTGCAGCACAGGGAAGATGGCTACACCTTC. It is translated as CASSFPLQHREDGYTF. The genes are TRBV7-9 and TRBJ1-2; perhaps TRBD1 as D (6 bases). Germline V gene data show CDR1 as SEHNR and CDR2 as FQNEAQ (reference sequence). V was cut by 3 bases and J by 6 bases, with 20 bases left in between. CDR3 size: 16 residues.

This clone appeared many times. The J gene is TRBJ1-3, the V gene TRBV16; no definite D call. V was trimmed by 0 bases and J by 7 bases, leaving 7 bases between them. The CDR3 extends over 13 amino acids. CDR1 and CDR2 from the germline V gene are KGHSY and FQNENV. CDR3 region: CASSQSTGNTIYF. DNA of the CDR3: TGTGCCAGCAGCCAATCTACGGGGAACACCATATATTTT.

This clone turned up a few times. The chain carries TRBV30 and TRBJ1-2; D is perhaps TRBD1 (6 bases). The CDR3 runs to 18 residues. Trimming shortened V by 2 bases and J by 2 bases, and 24 bases separated the two germline ends. Germline V gene sequence: CDR1 GTSNPN, CDR2 SVGIG (reference sequence). CDR3 bases: TGTGCCTGGAGTCCCCAGAAGGGGGAGTTAAAGAGAAACTATGGCTACACCTTC. Its protein is CAWSPQKGELKRNYGYTF. The full variable domain, rest sourced from reference TRBV30 and TRBJ1-2, is SQTIHQWPATLVQPVGSPLSLECTVEGTSNPNLYWYRQAAGRGLQLLFYSVGIGQISSEVPQNLSASRPQDRQFILSSKKLLLSDSGFYLCAWSPQKGELKRNYGYTFGSGTRLTVV.

The table lists this clone with many counts. The chain links TRBV12-3 or TRBV12-4 to TRBJ1-1; TRBD1 matches 8 bases. The CDR3 has 14 residues. V dropped 8 bases and J dropped 2; count of bases not matched to a gene: 7. As DNA, the CDR3 is TGTGCCAGCGGACGGGACAGGTTAAACACTGAAGCTTTCTTT. The encoded protein is CASGRDRLNTEAFF.

In this sample, this clone turned up many times. V and J are TRBV19 and TRBJ2-3; 8 bases match TRBD2. The germline V gene encodes CDR1 LNHDA and CDR2 SQIVND (reference sequence). The length of the CDR3 is 14 residues. Trimming removed 7 bases from V and 8 bases from J; junction bases left unmatched: 11. CDR3 amino acids: CASTRGAGERTQYF. As DNA, the CDR3 is TGTGCCAGTACCCGAGGAGCGGGAGAGCGTACGCAGTATTTT.

This clone appeared many times. The rearrangement uses TRBV11-3 and TRBJ2-1; D gene unclear. Per germline, CDR1 SGHNT and CDR2 YENEEA. V was cut by 5 bases and J by 5 bases, with 4 bases left in between. The CDR3 loop spans 11 amino acids. The CDR3 region has the DNA TGTGCCAGCAGCGTAAACAATGAGCAGTTCTTC. Amino acid sequence: CASSVNNEQFF.